Below, one TCR beta chain is given with its context. CDR3 size: 15 residues. With 7 bases removed from V and 1 base from J, the gap between germline ends came to 16 bases. Germline assignment: CDR1 MNHNY and CDR2 SVGAGI (reference sequence). Measured with immunoSEQ multiplex PCR; TCRdb has only the in-frame clones, and not every one. This table holds roughly 80,000 clones, about 90% found once. The record originates from a study of T cell changes during pregnancy in multiple sclerosis. This TCR was sampled from a female donor with multiple sclerosis, enrolled in a pregnancy study. Sequencing used peripheral blood, obtained before pregnancy. The chain joins TRBV6-6 to TRBJ1-2, with no clear D. CDR3 region: CASTSVRQINYGYTF. The DNA for the CDR3 is TGTGCCAGCACCTCCGTTCGCCAGATTAACTATGGCTACACCTTC.